The rows below give T cell receptor beta chains drawn from one sample of a study of shared clonotypes between healthy human individuals. Using immunoSEQ multiplex PCR, the repertoire was profiled, and TCRdb retains in-frame clones only, with some absent. The sample includes about half a million clones, 65% to 85% of them seen just once. Source material: PBMCs. The receptors come from a woman in her thirties or forties in good health. Some clones in this sample may be carry-over from other donors' samples. Both conserved end residues are part of each CDR3. Each record gives: CDR3 length, D gene, clone size, V gene, J gene, CDR3 DNA, CDR3 protein. The D gene is left open where the match is weak. Size is stated for part of the rows, as once, few or many counts, or as a class when the clone is expanded.

cdr3_length: 13
d_call: .
clone_size: .
v_call: TRBV7-9
j_call: TRBJ1-5
cdr3_nt: TGTGCCAGCAGCTTTGGGGGGAGTCAGCCCCAGCATTTT
cdr3_aa: CASSFGGSQPQHF

cdr3_length: 13
d_call: .
clone_size: .
v_call: TRBV27
j_call: TRBJ1-1
cdr3_nt: TGTGCCAGCAGCAAGGGTGGGGTTACTGAAGCTTTCTTT
cdr3_aa: CASSKGGVTEAFF

cdr3_length: 13
d_call: .
clone_size: .
v_call: TRBV9
j_call: TRBJ2-7
cdr3_nt: TGTGCCAGCAGCCTATCCCCGGCCTACGAGCAGTACTTC
cdr3_aa: CASSLSPAYEQYF

cdr3_length: 9
d_call: .
clone_size: .
v_call: TRBV20-1
j_call: TRBJ2-7
cdr3_nt: TGCAGCACGGTGGGGGAGCAGTACTTC
cdr3_aa: CSTVGEQYF

cdr3_length: 13
d_call: TRBD1
clone_size: .
v_call: TRBV2
j_call: TRBJ1-1
cdr3_nt: TGTGCCAGCAGTGATAGGGGGCCGGGTGAAGCTTTCTTT
cdr3_aa: CASSDRGPGEAFF

cdr3_length: 15
d_call: .
clone_size: few
v_call: TRBV5-1
j_call: TRBJ2-1
cdr3_nt: TGCGCCAGCAGCCCCACCGCTAGCGACTACAATGAGCAGTTCTTC
cdr3_aa: CASSPTASDYNEQFF

cdr3_length: 13
d_call: .
clone_size: few
v_call: TRBV6-6
j_call: TRBJ1-1
cdr3_nt: TGTGCCAGCAGTTTTACCCAGAGCACTGAAGCTTTCTTT
cdr3_aa: CASSFTQSTEAFF

cdr3_length: 14
d_call: TRBD2
clone_size: .
v_call: TRBV6-1
j_call: TRBJ2-5
cdr3_nt: TGTGCCAGCAGTGAGAGTTGGCTAGCGGGCCGGGGGGACTTC
cdr3_aa: CASSESWLAGRGDF

cdr3_length: 15
d_call: .
clone_size: few
v_call: TRBV6-6
j_call: TRBJ2-2
cdr3_nt: TGTGCCAGCAGTTTGGACAGTCCGAACACCGGGGAGCTGTTTTTT
cdr3_aa: CASSLDSPNTGELFF

cdr3_length: 15
d_call: TRBD1
clone_size: .
v_call: TRBV5-4
j_call: TRBJ1-1
cdr3_nt: TGTGCCAGCAGCTTTGCCAGGGGGCTGGGTACTGAAGCTTTCTTT
cdr3_aa: CASSFARGLGTEAFF

cdr3_length: 11
d_call: .
clone_size: .
v_call: TRBV6-6
j_call: TRBJ2-7
cdr3_nt: TGTGCCAGCAGTTATCAATACGAGCAGTACTTC
cdr3_aa: CASSYQYEQYF

cdr3_length: 12
d_call: TRBD2
clone_size: .
v_call: TRBV2
j_call: TRBJ2-5
cdr3_nt: TGTGCCAGCAGATCCCCTAGCGGGGACAAGTACTTC
cdr3_aa: CASRSPSGDKYF

cdr3_length: 16
d_call: TRBD1
clone_size: .
v_call: TRBV5-6
j_call: TRBJ2-3
cdr3_nt: TGTGCCAGCAGCTTCACAGGGGCCTCTAGCACAGATACGCAGTATTTT
cdr3_aa: CASSFTGASSTDTQYF

cdr3_length: 11
d_call: .
clone_size: .
v_call: TRBV20-1
j_call: TRBJ2-3
cdr3_nt: TGCAGTGCTAGGGGGCGGGCCCAGGGGTATTTT
cdr3_aa: CSARGRAQGYF

cdr3_length: 15
d_call: .
clone_size: .
v_call: TRBV7-9
j_call: TRBJ1-2
cdr3_nt: TGTGCCAGCAGCCGGCCTCTACCGTCTAACTATGGCTACACCTTC
cdr3_aa: CASSRPLPSNYGYTF

cdr3_length: 11
d_call: .
clone_size: .
v_call: TRBV29-1
j_call: TRBJ1-2
cdr3_nt: TGCAGCGTTGAAGGCAGCTATGGCTACACCTTC
cdr3_aa: CSVEGSYGYTF

cdr3_length: 13
d_call: .
clone_size: .
v_call: TRBV7-9
j_call: TRBJ2-7
cdr3_nt: TGTGCCAGCAGCCCCCCCCTCTCCTACGAGCAGTACTTC
cdr3_aa: CASSPPLSYEQYF